What follows describes a single TCR beta chain. In germline, CDR1 is GTSNPN, CDR2 SVGIG (reference sequence). The junction had 19 bases not matched to a gene; V was cut back by 5 bases and J by 3 bases. The CDR3 is 19 residues long. The source of the sample is a study of blood T cell repertoires in COVID-19. Data came from immunoSEQ multiplex PCR; TCRdb stores just in-frame clones and leaves some out. The data contain 70,000 to 90,000 clones, roughly 90% of them singletons. The sample consisted of PBMCs or T cells enriched from blood (not recorded which). This TCR was recovered from a woman in her 50s with acute COVID-19. The rearrangement links TRBV30 to TRBJ2-3, with 11 bases matching TRBD1. CDR3 sequence (DNA): TGTGCCTGGTCCATAAACGCCGGGACAGGGGGTTTATGGACAGATACGCAGTATTTT. It encodes CAWSINAGTGGLWTDTQYF. Complete variable domain (other parts from reference TRBV30 and TRBJ2-3): SQTIHQWPATLVQPVGSPLSLECTVEGTSNPNLYWYRQAAGRGLQLLFYSVGIGQISSEVPQNLSASRPQDRQFILSSKKLLLSDSGFYLCAWSINAGTGGLWTDTQYFGPGTRLTVL.